Presented here are 8 T cell receptor beta chains from one specimen sequenced in a study of blood T cell repertoires in COVID-19. Profiled with immunoSEQ multiplex PCR; TCRdb holds only in-frame clones, not every one. The table lists about 200,000 clones, around 86% of them singletons. Sequences were obtained from peripheral blood. The receptors stem from a human donor in a cohort sampled during active COVID-19.

The chain couples TRBV11-2 to TRBJ2-3; 7 positions agree with TRBD2. Germline lookup yields CDR1 SGHAT and CDR2 FQNNGV. CDR3 length: 16 residues. J gave up 4 bases and V 1 base, and 8 bases lay outside the gene matches. CDR3 in DNA: TGTGCCAGCAGCTTAGTCGTCGGGAGGAGCGCAGATACGCAGTATTTT. Translation: CASSLVVGRSADTQYF.

This chain connects TRBV28 to TRBJ2-2; 9 nucleotides line up with TRBD2. With 1 base clipped from V and 5 bases from J, the junction kept 2 bases outside the gene matches. Germline assignment: CDR1 MDHEN and CDR2 SYDVKM. The CDR3 sequence is 15 residues long. CDR3 residues: CASSLSLAGTGELFF. The CDR3, as DNA: TGTGCCAGCAGTTTATCGCTAGCGGGGACCGGGGAGCTGTTTTTT.

This clone came up once. The chain has TRBV24-1 and TRBJ2-3; the D gene is possibly TRBD1 (6 bases). V was clipped by 2 bases and J by 1 base, with 6 bases between them. This CDR3 has 14 amino acids. Germline V lookup: CDR1 KGHDR, CDR2 SFDVKD. CDR3 bases: TGTGCCACCAGTGATTGGGGGCGCACAGATACGCAGTATTTT. It encodes CATSDWGRTDTQYF.

This clone was seen a handful of times. V usage is TRBV7-9 and J usage is TRBJ1-6; D gene uncertain. V was shortened by 8 bases and J by 10 bases, with 15 bases between the two germline ends. Germline loops: CDR1 SEHNR, CDR2 FQNEAQ (reference sequence). CDR3 length: 13 amino acids. CDR3 bases: TGTGCCAGCGGTTCCGTCCTAGCCTCACCCCTCCACTTT. Residues: CASGSVLASPLHF.

The CDR3, as DNA: TGTGCCAGCAGCTTACAGGCGGGATCCTACGAGCAGTACTTC. Translation: CASSLQAGSYEQYF. The V call is TRBV11-2, the J call TRBJ2-7; tentative D call: TRBD2 (6 bases). The CDR3 consists of 14 residues. V lost 2 bases to trimming and J lost 1 base, with 9 bases between them. Germline V gene lookup returns CDR1 SGHAT and CDR2 FQNNGV. The variable domain in full, completed from reference TRBV11-2 and TRBJ2-7, reads EAGVAQSPRYKIIEKRQSVAFWCNPISGHATLYWYQQILGQGPKLLIQFQNNGVVDDSQLPKDRFSAERLKGVDSTLKIQPAKLEDSAVYLCASSLQAGSYEQYFGPGTRLTVT.

The rearrangement uses TRBV5-1 and TRBJ2-2; D gene ambiguous. The V and J ends lost 0 bases and 0 bases respectively, with 9 bases between them. The length of the CDR3 is 16 residues. CDR1 and CDR2 from the germline V gene are SGHRS and YFSETQ. The CDR3: CASSLASPANTGELFF. The CDR3 coding sequence is TGCGCCAGCAGCTTGGCCTCCCCAGCGAACACCGGGGAGCTGTTTTTT. The variable domain in full, with the rest retrieved from reference TRBV5-1 and TRBJ2-2, is KAGVTQTPRYLIKTRGQQVTLSCSPISGHRSVSWYQQTPGQGLQFLFEYFSETQRNKGNFPGRFSGRQFSNSRSEMNVSTLELGDSALYLCASSLASPANTGELFFGEGSRLTVL.

This chain uses TRBV27 with TRBJ1-2; 8 bases map to TRBD1. In germline, CDR1 is MNHEY, CDR2 SMNVEV (reference sequence). Trimming at V came to 3 bases and at J to 7 bases, leaving 4 bases not matched to a gene. The length of the CDR3 is 13 residues. CDR3 bases: TGTGCCAGCAGTTTCTTGACAGGGGCTGGCTACACCTTC. It codes for CASSFLTGAGYTF.

The J gene is TRBJ1-3, the V gene TRBV4-2; a possible D gene is TRBD1 (5 bases). The CDR3 is 16 residues long. Germline-derived CDR1 and CDR2 are LGHNA and YNFKEQ. Trimming pared 1 base from V and 2 bases from J, leaving 12 bases between. CDR3 region: CASSQVSRDTGNTIYF. The CDR3 DNA follows: TGTGCCAGCAGCCAAGTTTCCAGGGATACTGGAAACACCATATATTTT.